This TCR beta chain was retrieved from a study of cytomegalovirus exposure and HLA in healthy donors. Study-level points and caveats: Reports indicate that TCR beta sequences accurately predicted the HLA-A and HLA-B alleles of most subjects.

The PCR had 60 Vbeta and 13 Jbeta primers. Libraries were prepared by immunoSEQ multiplex PCR; TCRdb keeps only in-frame clonotypes and omits some of them. The sample holds approximately 70,000 clones; just over 75% are singletons and the top ten take 5.5% to 7.5%. Concerning this clone: The target antigen is unknown.

Sequencing was carried out using PBMCs. This TCR was recovered from a man aged 50 to 59 in good health and CMV-seronegative.

The CDR3 DNA reads as TGCGCCAGCAGCCCGGACGGGAGAAGGTCGAACACCGGGGAGCTGTTTTTT. Residues: CASSPDGRRSNTGELFF. The V call is TRBV5-1, the J call TRBJ2-2, with D possibly matching TRBD2 (6 bases). CDR3 length: 17 residues. The germline V gene has CDR1 SGHRS and CDR2 YFSETQ. V gave up 4 bases and J gave up 0 bases, with 16 bases separating them. Looking up the rest from reference TRBV5-1 and TRBJ2-2 gives the full variable domain: KAGVTQTPRYLIKTRGQQVTLSCSPISGHRSVSWYQQTPGQGLQFLFEYFSETQRNKGNFPGRFSGRQFSNSRSEMNVSTLELGDSALYLCASSPDGRRSNTGELFFGEGSRLTVL.